A selection of T cell receptor beta chains follows, all from one sample in a study of identical twins. TCRdb processed the 5' RACE reads anew with MiXCR; each CDR3 protein has one entry. Of 450,000 or so distinct CDR3 sequences detected, 14% appear once; the ten largest clones hold 0.5% to 0.65%. A further study also used this sample, focusing on yellow fever vaccine responses in identical twins.

The specimen was CD4+ T cells sorted from blood. The receptor source for this set is a woman under 30 in good health. Each CDR3 is given with its conserved first and last residue. The order of the fields is clone size, J gene, D gene, V gene, CDR3 protein, CDR3 DNA. A D gene is named only where the DNA matches it firmly. Not every row has a clone size; where given, it reads once, few, many or a size class.

size: .; J: TRBJ2-3; D: .; V: TRBV20-1; CDR3: CSARGVASDTQYF; DNA: TGCAGTGCTAGAGGGGTAGCCTCAGATACGCAGTATTTT
size: .; J: TRBJ2-4; D: .; V: TRBV20-1; CDR3: CCAAPLPLESKNIQYF; DNA: TGCTGTGCCGCCCCACTCCCCTTGGAGTCCAAAAACATTCAGTACTTC
size: .; J: TRBJ2-1; D: TRBD2; V: TRBV24-1; CDR3: CATSESSGILQFF; DNA: TGTGCCACCAGTGAGTCTAGCGGGATTTTACAGTTCTTC
size: few; J: TRBJ1-2; D: .; V: TRBV7-2; CDR3: CASSLARVAGRRAYGYTF; DNA: TGTGCCAGCAGCTTAGCGCGGGTGGCGGGCCGGAGAGCCTATGGCTACACCTTC
size: few; J: TRBJ2-2; D: .; V: TRBV3-1; CDR3: CASSPPGLITGELFF; DNA: TGTGCCAGCAGTCCACCGGGACTGATCACCGGGGAGCTGTTTTTT
size: .; J: TRBJ1-6; D: .; V: TRBV27; CDR3: CASRAGTYNSPLHF; DNA: TGTGCCAGCAGAGCAGGAACTTATAATTCACCCCTCCACTTT
size: many; J: TRBJ2-7; D: .; V: TRBV5-1; CDR3: CASSLDGSYEQYF; DNA: TGCGCCAGCAGCTTGGACGGCTCCTACGAGCAGTACTTC
size: .; J: TRBJ2-5; D: .; V: TRBV3-1; CDR3: CASSRTQRAETQYF; DNA: TGTGCCAGCAGCCGGACCCAGCGGGCAGAGACCCAGTACTTC
size: .; J: TRBJ1-2; D: .; V: TRBV29-1; CDR3: CSVGSGTGYGYTF; DNA: TGCAGCGTTGGGTCCGGGACTGGCTATGGCTACACCTTC
size: .; J: TRBJ1-1; D: .; V: TRBV12-3/TRBV12-4; CDR3: CASSPFGGQILTEAFF; DNA: TGTGCCAGCAGTCCTTTTGGGGGCCAGATATTAACTGAAGCTTTCTTT
size: few; J: TRBJ1-5; D: .; V: TRBV27; CDR3: CASSRLGGVQPQHF; DNA: TGTGCCAGCAGTCGACTGGGGGGAGTTCAGCCCCAGCATTTT
size: .; J: TRBJ2-1; D: TRBD2; V: TRBV11-2; CDR3: CASRPASGGVNNEQFF; DNA: TGTGCCAGCAGACCGGCTAGCGGGGGGGTAAACAATGAGCAGTTCTTC
size: .; J: TRBJ2-2; D: .; V: TRBV5-5; CDR3: CASSPWDTGELFF; DNA: TGTGCCAGCAGCCCGTGGGATACCGGGGAGCTGTTTTTT
size: .; J: TRBJ2-7; D: TRBD2; V: TRBV7-2; CDR3: CASSLRTSGGYEQYF; DNA: TGTGCCAGCAGCTTGAGGACTAGCGGGGGTTACGAGCAGTACTTC
size: few; J: TRBJ2-5; D: .; V: TRBV18; CDR3: CASSPEAKETQYF; DNA: TGTGCCAGCTCACCAGAGGCAAAGGAGACCCAGTACTTC
size: .; J: TRBJ2-2; D: .; V: TRBV2; CDR3: CASSGKGRNTGELFF; DNA: TGTGCCAGCAGTGGTAAAGGGCGGAACACCGGGGAGCTGTTTTTT
size: few; J: TRBJ2-1; D: .; V: TRBV18; CDR3: CASSSFLSVSNLYNEQFF; DNA: TGTGCCAGCTCAAGTTTTCTAAGTGTATCCAACCTATACAATGAGCAGTTCTTC
size: .; J: TRBJ2-7; D: .; V: TRBV3-1; CDR3: CASSQDTGGEQYF; DNA: TGTGCCAGCAGCCAAGATACCGGGGGCGAGCAGTACTTC
size: many; J: TRBJ2-5; D: .; V: TRBV5-6; CDR3: CASSLEDSETQYF; DNA: TGTGCCAGCAGCTTGGAAGACTCGGAGACCCAGTACTTC
size: many; J: TRBJ2-7; D: .; V: TRBV7-8; CDR3: CASSLAGRSYEQYF; DNA: TGTGCCAGCAGCTTAGCCGGCAGATCCTACGAGCAGTACTTC
size: .; J: TRBJ1-1; D: .; V: TRBV29-1; CDR3: CSVEGAQNTEAFF; DNA: TGCAGCGTTGAAGGGGCCCAGAACACTGAAGCTTTCTTT
size: .; J: TRBJ2-2; D: .; V: TRBV5-1; CDR3: CASSLEWSNTGELLF; DNA: TGCGCCAGCAGCTTGGAGTGGTCCAACACCGGGGAGCTGCTTTTT
size: .; J: TRBJ2-2; D: TRBD2; V: TRBV5-1; CDR3: CASSLTPRTSTGELFF; DNA: TGCGCCAGCAGCCTGACACCCCGGACTAGCACCGGGGAGCTGTTTTTT
size: .; J: TRBJ2-7; D: .; V: TRBV28; CDR3: CASTYRWGSYEQYF; DNA: TGTGCCAGCACCTACAGATGGGGGTCCTACGAGCAGTACTTC
size: .; J: TRBJ2-5; D: TRBD2; V: TRBV3-1; CDR3: CASSQGSAGGRILGQETQYF; DNA: TGTGCCAGCAGCCAAGGGTCAGCGGGGGGCCGAATCTTGGGCCAAGAGACCCAGTACTTC
size: .; J: TRBJ2-5; D: .; V: TRBV20-1; CDR3: CSAGPRVWETQYF; DNA: TGCAGTGCTGGGCCCAGGGTTTGGGAGACCCAGTACTTC
size: few; J: TRBJ2-2; D: .; V: TRBV25-1; CDR3: CASSGPGDTGELFF; DNA: TGTGCCAGCAGTGGTCCAGGGGACACCGGGGAGCTGTTTTTT
size: .; J: TRBJ2-7; D: TRBD1; V: TRBV14; CDR3: CASSPTWGTVFPYEQYF; DNA: TGTGCCAGCAGCCCGACATGGGGGACAGTTTTCCCCTACGAGCAGTACTTC
size: few; J: TRBJ2-1; D: TRBD2; V: TRBV5-1; CDR3: CASSLWSSGEVEQFF; DNA: TGCGCCAGCAGCTTGTGGTCTAGCGGGGAGGTTGAGCAGTTCTTC
size: .; J: TRBJ1-1; D: TRBD1; V: TRBV6-5; CDR3: CASSYSVGGPEAFF; DNA: TGTGCCAGCAGTTACTCGGTAGGGGGCCCTGAAGCTTTCTTT
size: many; J: TRBJ2-1; D: TRBD1; V: TRBV4-2; CDR3: CASSTRTGLDNEQFF; DNA: TGTGCCAGCAGCACGAGGACAGGGTTGGACAATGAGCAGTTCTTC
size: .; J: TRBJ2-5; D: .; V: TRBV20-1; CDR3: CSAQVVVELSQYF; DNA: TGCAGTGCCCAAGTAGTTGTTGAGTTGTCCCAGTACTTC
size: .; J: TRBJ2-7; D: .; V: TRBV29-1; CDR3: CSVENLGFGSSYEQYF; DNA: TGCAGCGTTGAAAACTTGGGTTTCGGGAGCTCCTACGAGCAGTACTTC
size: .; J: TRBJ2-2; D: TRBD1; V: TRBV7-2; CDR3: CASSFYRGTGELFF; DNA: TGTGCCAGCAGCTTCTACAGGGGCACCGGGGAGCTGTTTTTT
size: few; J: TRBJ2-1; D: .; V: TRBV28; CDR3: CASSPDKSSYNEQFF; DNA: TGTGCCAGCAGTCCGGACAAGAGCTCCTACAATGAGCAGTTCTTC
size: few; J: TRBJ1-3; D: .; V: TRBV5-1; CDR3: CASSAYFGPGNTIYF; DNA: TGCGCCAGCAGCGCGTACTTTGGCCCTGGAAACACCATATATTTT
size: many; J: TRBJ2-5; D: TRBD1; V: TRBV11-2; CDR3: CASSLGPRADRGRETQYF; DNA: TGTGCCAGCAGCTTAGGCCCCAGGGCCGACAGGGGGAGGGAGACCCAGTACTTC
size: few; J: TRBJ2-1; D: .; V: TRBV20-1; CDR3: CSAEDINEQFF; DNA: TGCAGTGCTGAGGATATCAATGAGCAGTTCTTC
size: few; J: TRBJ2-5; D: .; V: TRBV7-2; CDR3: CASSLSQNQETQYF; DNA: TGTGCCAGCAGCTTATCCCAGAACCAAGAGACCCAGTACTTC
size: .; J: TRBJ2-5; D: .; V: TRBV3-1; CDR3: CASSQVEGLGQETQYF; DNA: TGTGCCAGCAGCCAAGTAGAAGGGTTGGGCCAAGAGACCCAGTACTTC
size: .; J: TRBJ1-1; D: .; V: TRBV6-5; CDR3: CASSYSVATTGGEAFF; DNA: TGTGCCAGCAGTTACTCAGTGGCCACAACAGGAGGTGAAGCTTTCTTT